Listed below are T cell receptor beta chains from one sample, sequenced in a study of control samples from healthy donors and cancer patients. Assay used: immunoSEQ multiplex PCR; TCRdb lists only in-frame clones, some missing. The table has approximately 58,000 clones, roughly 86% seen once; the top ten hold roughly 13%. The sequencing input was PBMCs. These receptors were taken from a woman aged 55-70 years with lung cancer. The CDR3 runs from the conserved cysteine through the conserved F or W. Each record gives: V gene, clone size, D gene, J gene, CDR3 length, CDR3 protein, CDR3 DNA. D genes are given only for firm matches. Clone size appears in some rows only: once, few, many, or a class for an expanded clone.

TRBV11-3	-	-	TRBJ2-5	15	CASSLGLLAQETQYF	TGTGCCAGCAGCTTAGGCCTCCTAGCTCAAGAGACCCAGTACTTC
TRBV6-5	-	-	TRBJ2-2	13	CASSPVNTGELFF	TGTGCCAGCAGCCCCGTTAACACCGGGGAGCTGTTTTTT
TRBV12-3/TRBV12-4	-	TRBD1	TRBJ2-7	13	CASSSTGAYEQYF	TGTGCCAGCAGTTCTACAGGGGCCTACGAGCAGTACTTC
TRBV4-2	-	-	TRBJ1-4	17	CASSQGEGDLFNEKLFF	TGTGCCAGCAGCCAAGGGGAAGGAGACCTCTTTAATGAAAAACTGTTTTTT
TRBV27	-	-	TRBJ1-1	13	CASSPRSNTEAFF	TGTGCCAGCAGTCCACGCTCCAACACTGAAGCTTTCTTT
TRBV4-1	-	TRBD1	TRBJ1-1	15	CASSQVGAGGTEAFF	TGCGCCAGCAGCCAGGTTGGGGCAGGGGGAACTGAAGCTTTCTTT
TRBV7-3	-	-	TRBJ1-1	14	CASSYPSRRTEAFF	TGTGCCAGCAGCTACCCCAGTCGGAGAACTGAAGCTTTCTTT
TRBV6-6	-	-	TRBJ1-1	13	CASSFSVNTEAFF	TGTGCCAGCAGTTTTTCAGTGAACACTGAAGCTTTCTTT
TRBV10-3	-	-	TRBJ1-1	14	CAISESRGDTEAFF	TGTGCCATCAGTGAGTCTAGAGGGGACACTGAAGCTTTCTTT
TRBV12-3/TRBV12-4	-	-	TRBJ2-5	12	CASTAGQETQYF	TGTGCCAGCACTGCGGGGCAAGAGACCCAGTACTTC
TRBV10-3	-	TRBD2	TRBJ2-3	15	CAISYSSGGTDTQYF	TGTGCCATCAGTTACTCTAGCGGGGGCACAGATACGCAGTATTTT
TRBV14	-	-	TRBJ1-1	13	CASTPGTNTEAFF	TGTGCCAGCACCCCGGGGACCAACACTGAAGCTTTCTTT
TRBV3-1/TRBV3-2	-	-	TRBJ2-5	15	CASSQDLGGAGTQYF	TGTGCCAGCAGCCAAGATCTCGGCGGGGCCGGGACCCAGTACTTC
TRBV10-3	-	-	TRBJ1-1	13	CAISEVLNTEAFF	TGTGCCATCAGTGAGGTGTTGAACACTGAAGCTTTCTTT
TRBV19	-	TRBD1	TRBJ1-5	15	CASSIEQGGGQPQHF	TGTGCCAGTAGTATCGAACAGGGGGGAGGACAGCCCCAGCATTTT
TRBV5-5	-	-	TRBJ2-1	16	CASSLWGDSSYNEQFF	TGTGCCAGCAGCTTGTGGGGGGACAGCTCCTACAATGAGCAGTTCTTC
TRBV7-9	-	-	TRBJ1-1	16	CASSAQGNSVNTEAFF	TGTGCCAGCAGCGCCCAGGGTAATAGTGTTAACACTGAAGCTTTCTTT
TRBV7-3	once	TRBD1	TRBJ2-7	12	CASSLTGGEQYF	TGTGCCAGCAGCTTGACAGGGGGCGAGCAGTACTTC
TRBV27	-	-	TRBJ2-1	13	CASSLDSYNEQFF	TGTGCCAGCAGTTTGGACTCCTACAATGAGCAGTTCTTC
TRBV29-1	-	TRBD2	TRBJ2-5	14	CSVLRLAGEETQYF	TGCAGCGTCCTCAGACTAGCGGGGGAAGAGACCCAGTACTTC
TRBV7-2	-	TRBD1	TRBJ2-3	15	CASSARTGGTDTQYF	TGTGCCAGCAGCGCCCGGACAGGGGGAACAGATACGCAGTATTTT
TRBV25-1	-	-	TRBJ1-3	16	CASSGSTDFSGNTIYF	TGTGCCAGCAGTGGGTCGACAGATTTTTCTGGAAACACCATATATTTT
TRBV13	-	-	TRBJ1-1	14	CASSPLGPRREAFF	TGTGCCAGCAGCCCCCTCGGCCCCCGGCGCGAAGCTTTCTTT
TRBV5-1	-	TRBD1	TRBJ2-1	16	CASSLDPGTGLNEQFF	TGCGCCAGCAGCTTGGACCCCGGGACAGGCTTAAATGAGCAGTTCTTC
TRBV6-5	once	TRBD1	TRBJ2-3	12	CASRSTGTGEYF	TGTGCCAGCAGATCTACCGGGACAGGGGAGTATTTT
TRBV5-4	-	TRBD2	TRBJ2-3	15	CASSRRAGGTDTQYF	TGTGCCAGCAGCCGCCGCGCGGGGGGCACAGATACGCAGTATTTT
TRBV18	-	-	TRBJ1-5	13	CASRGGQSDPQHF	TGTGCCAGCCGAGGAGGACAGTCCGATCCCCAGCATTTT
TRBV2	-	-	TRBJ2-7	14	CASSDSRHRYEQYF	TGTGCCAGCAGTGACTCCCGCCACCGCTACGAGCAGTACTTC
TRBV28	-	-	TRBJ2-7	15	CASSGAGQPIYEQYF	TGTGCCAGCAGTGGTGCGGGACAGCCTATCTACGAGCAGTACTTC
TRBV7-3	-	TRBD1	TRBJ1-2	15	CASSLGTGVDYGYTF	TGTGCCAGCAGCCTGGGGACAGGGGTAGACTATGGCTACACCTTC
TRBV6-5	-	-	TRBJ1-6	15	CASSYSGQNNSPLHF	TGTGCCAGCAGTTACTCGGGACAAAATAATTCACCCCTCCACTTT
TRBV28	-	TRBD1	TRBJ2-3	14	CASSYGTATDTQYF	TGTGCCAGCAGTTACGGGACAGCGACAGATACGCAGTATTTT
TRBV5-6	-	-	TRBJ1-6	13	CASSFDYNSPLHF	TGTGCCAGCAGCTTTGACTATAATTCACCCCTCCACTTT
TRBV10-2	-	-	TRBJ1-1	16	CASHGAGFRKNTEAFF	TGCGCCAGCCATGGGGCAGGGTTTAGGAAGAACACTGAAGCTTTCTTT
TRBV2	-	-	TRBJ2-5	14	CASSPVRGGETQYF	TGTGCCAGCAGCCCAGTCAGGGGCGGAGAGACCCAGTACTTC
TRBV20-1	-	-	TRBJ1-1	14	CSASYPQRRTEAFF	TGCAGTGCTAGTTATCCCCAACGGCGCACTGAAGCTTTCTTT
TRBV5-1	once	-	TRBJ1-1	12	CASSDQGGEAFF	TGCGCCAGCAGCGATCAGGGTGGGGAAGCTTTCTTT
TRBV11-2	-	TRBD2	TRBJ2-5	16	CASSLLGGTHQETQYF	TGTGCCAGCAGCTTATTGGGGGGGACTCACCAAGAGACCCAGTACTTC
TRBV9	-	-	TRBJ2-7	15	CASSVDQGSPGEQYF	TGTGCCAGCAGCGTAGACCAGGGGTCGCCGGGGGAGCAGTACTTC
TRBV5-4	medium-sized	-	TRBJ1-1	13	CASSYMGLTEAFF	TGTGCCAGCAGCTATATGGGGCTTACTGAAGCTTTCTTT
TRBV12-3/TRBV12-4	-	-	TRBJ1-5	13	CASGDFSNQPQHF	TGTGCCAGCGGGGACTTTAGCAATCAGCCCCAGCATTTT
TRBV28	few	-	TRBJ2-1	16	CASSSAGRLSYNEQFF	TGTGCCAGCAGTTCTGCGGGGAGGCTCTCCTACAATGAGCAGTTCTTC
TRBV27	few	-	TRBJ1-4	15	CASSLQGNQWEKLFF	TGTGCCAGCAGTTTACAGGGAAACCAGTGGGAAAAACTGTTTTTT
TRBV2	-	-	TRBJ1-1	13	CASSSGTLGGAFF	TGTGCCAGCAGCTCCGGGACCCTCGGAGGAGCTTTCTTT
TRBV28	-	TRBD2	TRBJ2-7	15	CASSFSVAGVHEQYF	TGTGCCAGCAGTTTTTCAGTAGCGGGAGTCCACGAGCAGTACTTC
TRBV11-2	-	-	TRBJ2-7	11	CASSWGYEQYF	TGTGCCAGCAGCTGGGGGTACGAGCAGTACTTC
TRBV10-1	-	-	TRBJ2-7	15	CASSQNRDFSYEQYF	TGCGCCAGCAGTCAGAACCGGGACTTCTCCTACGAGCAGTACTTC
TRBV3-1/TRBV3-2	-	TRBD2	TRBJ2-5	18	CASSHWLAGTPKRETQYF	TGTGCCAGCAGCCATTGGCTAGCGGGGACCCCGAAGCGAGAGACCCAGTACTTC
TRBV14	once	-	TRBJ2-1	13	CASSLQPDNEQFF	TGTGCCAGCAGCCTCCAGCCCGACAATGAGCAGTTCTTC
TRBV27	-	-	TRBJ1-6	14	CASSLGQSNSPLHF	TGTGCCAGCAGCCTAGGGCAGAGTAATTCACCCCTCCACTTT
TRBV19	once	TRBD2	TRBJ2-7	15	CASSFGLAGAYEQYF	TGTGCCAGTAGTTTCGGACTAGCGGGGGCCTACGAGCAGTACTTC
TRBV28	-	-	TRBJ2-7	11	CASSFNYEQYF	TGTGCCAGCAGTTTCAACTACGAGCAGTACTTC
TRBV9	-	TRBD2	TRBJ2-5	16	CASSVAPSGRGETQYF	TGTGCCAGCAGCGTAGCTCCGAGCGGGAGAGGAGAGACCCAGTACTTC